This TCR beta chain was documented in a study of PD-1 blockade in classical Hodgkin lymphoma. This clone was observed once. Here immunoSEQ multiplex PCR was the method, and the copy in TCRdb shows in-frame clones only, minus some. The sample carries 45,000 to 55,000 clones, over 70% recorded once. Trimming stripped 2 bases from V and 6 bases from J, with 14 bases between. Germline V gives CDR1 LGHNT, CDR2 FRNRAP. The CDR3 sequence is 15 residues long. Every patient relapsed after autologous stem cell transplantation, and brentuximab vedotin exposure varied. The origin of this receptor is a human donor with classical Hodgkin lymphoma. The V call is TRBV12-5, the J call TRBJ2-1; D might be TRBD1 or TRBD2, each matching 5 bases. Source: peripheral blood mononuclear cells (PBMCs), taken at baseline. CDR3: CASGLSGGVVNEQFF. DNA for the CDR3: TGTGCTAGTGGTTTGAGTGGGGGAGTGGTCAATGAGCAGTTCTTC.